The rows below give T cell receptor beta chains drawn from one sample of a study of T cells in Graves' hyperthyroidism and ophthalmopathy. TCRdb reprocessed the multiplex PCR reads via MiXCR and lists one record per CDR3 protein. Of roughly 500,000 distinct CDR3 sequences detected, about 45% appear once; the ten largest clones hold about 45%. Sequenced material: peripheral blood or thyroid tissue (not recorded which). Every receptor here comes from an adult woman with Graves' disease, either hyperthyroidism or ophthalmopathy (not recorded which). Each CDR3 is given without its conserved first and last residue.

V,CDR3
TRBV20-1,SARDRWSRRTEAF
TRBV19,ASSQREYGSGELF
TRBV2,ASSEIEIMNNSPLH
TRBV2,ATTGTGGETQY
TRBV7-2,ASSLAAGDDGYT
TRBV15,ATSRGGRSPNSPLH
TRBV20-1,SASSETGLLIGNQPQH
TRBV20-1,SASVRDTSGDDGYT
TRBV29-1,SVGQGDDGYT
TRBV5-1,ASSLSRLRASGANVLT
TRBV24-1,ATSDPDSDTQY
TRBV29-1,SLGSDYEQY
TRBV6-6,ASSYRGSANYGYT
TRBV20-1,SARDPSLAVYEQY
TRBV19,ASRLYNEQF
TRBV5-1,ASSLGTSGDYEQY
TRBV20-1,SARGVLT
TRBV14,ASSQSGYQPQH
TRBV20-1,SASVGVSGANILT
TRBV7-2,ASSLGAGGPDEQY
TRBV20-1,SARGVGYT
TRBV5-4,ASSLVLAGDGETQY
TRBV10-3,AISESSGVGNYGYT
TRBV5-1,ASSRVPGQGREKLF
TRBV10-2,ASSDLDSLLNYGYT
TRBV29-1,SVSTGLDQPQH